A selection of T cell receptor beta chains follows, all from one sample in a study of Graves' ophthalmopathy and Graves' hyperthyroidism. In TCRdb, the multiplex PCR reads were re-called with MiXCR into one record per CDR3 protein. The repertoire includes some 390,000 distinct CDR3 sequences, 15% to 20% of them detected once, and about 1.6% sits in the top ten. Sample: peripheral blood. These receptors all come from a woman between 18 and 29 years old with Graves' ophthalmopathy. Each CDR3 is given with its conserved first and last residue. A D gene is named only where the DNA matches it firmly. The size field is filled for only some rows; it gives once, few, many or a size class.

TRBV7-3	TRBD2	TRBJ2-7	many	CASSLRESQTLAGTPYEQYF	TGTGCCAGCAGCTTAAGGGAGAGCCAAACTCTAGCGGGAACACCCTACGAGCAGTACTTC
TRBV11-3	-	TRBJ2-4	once	CASSLSFLAKNIQYF	TGTGCCAGCAGCTTATCGTTTTTAGCCAAAAACATTCAGTACTTC
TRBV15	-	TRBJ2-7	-	CATSRDLRGSYEQYF	TGTGCCACCAGCAGAGATCTCAGGGGCTCCTACGAGCAGTACTTC
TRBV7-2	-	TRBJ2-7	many	CASSRNRDRAMSGQYF	TGTGCCAGCAGCCGGAACCGGGACCGAGCTATGAGTGGGCAGTACTTC
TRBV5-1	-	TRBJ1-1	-	CASSTDGMGGIPEAFF	TGCGCCAGCAGCACGGACGGAATGGGGGGGATTCCAGAAGCTTTCTTT
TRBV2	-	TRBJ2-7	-	CASRIQGRSYEQYF	TGTGCCAGCAGAATACAGGGAAGGAGCTACGAGCAGTACTTC
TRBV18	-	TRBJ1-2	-	CASSPGSRYGYTF	TGTGCCAGCTCACCAGGGTCCAGATATGGCTACACCTTC
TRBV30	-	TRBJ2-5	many	CAWSRKDQETQYF	TGTGCCTGGAGCCGTAAGGACCAAGAGACCCAGTACTTC
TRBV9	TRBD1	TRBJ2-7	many	CASSVSFVGDRGQDEQYF	TGTGCCAGCAGCGTCTCGTTCGTGGGGGACAGGGGGCAAGACGAGCAGTACTTC
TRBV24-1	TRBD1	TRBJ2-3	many	CAASRTGTGHSDTQYF	TGTGCCGCCAGCAGAACCGGGACAGGGCATTCAGATACGCAGTATTTT
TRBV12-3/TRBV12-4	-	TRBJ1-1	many	CASGWASLMNTEAFF	TGTGCCAGCGGTTGGGCAAGCCTCATGAACACTGAAGCTTTCTTT
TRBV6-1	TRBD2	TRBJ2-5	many	CASRWTSGSKTQYF	TGTGCCAGCAGATGGACTAGCGGGAGTAAGACCCAGTACTTC
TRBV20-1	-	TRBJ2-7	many	CSASGLKGAYEQYF	TGCAGTGCTAGTGGGTTGAAGGGGGCCTACGAGCAGTACTTC
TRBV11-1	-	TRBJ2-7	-	CASSLDGVTYEQYF	TGTGCCAGCAGCTTAGACGGCGTAACCTACGAGCAGTACTTC
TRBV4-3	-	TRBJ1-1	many	CASSQDRGARTEAFF	TGCGCCAGCAGCCAAGATCGGGGGGCGCGCACTGAAGCTTTCTTT
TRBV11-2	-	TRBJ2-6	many	CASSSASPAPSGANVLTF	TGTGCCAGCAGCTCCGCCAGCCCGGCCCCCTCTGGGGCCAACGTCCTGACTTTC
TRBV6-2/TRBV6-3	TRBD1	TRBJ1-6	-	CASSYGTGFRSLHF	TGTGCCAGCAGTTACGGGACAGGGTTCAGGTCCCTCCACTTT
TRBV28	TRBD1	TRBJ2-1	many	CASSPRTGIYNEQFF	TGTGCCAGCAGTCCCCGGACAGGAATATACAATGAGCAGTTCTTC
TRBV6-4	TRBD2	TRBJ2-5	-	CASSLLAGEGETQYF	TGTGCCAGCAGTTTACTAGCGGGAGAGGGAGAGACCCAGTACTTC
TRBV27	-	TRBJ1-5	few	CASSSRGSGPQHF	TGTGCCAGCAGTTCCAGGGGCTCCGGGCCCCAGCATTTT
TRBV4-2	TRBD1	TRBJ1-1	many	CASSKADRGATEAFF	TGTGCCAGCAGCAAAGCTGACAGGGGCGCCACTGAAGCTTTCTTT
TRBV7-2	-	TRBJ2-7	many	CASSLRGSGESSYEQYF	TGTGCCAGCAGTTTAAGGGGATCCGGGGAAAGCTCCTACGAGCAGTACTTC
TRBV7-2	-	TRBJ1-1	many	CASSHDHPEAFF	TGTGCCAGCAGCCACGACCACCCTGAAGCTTTCTTT
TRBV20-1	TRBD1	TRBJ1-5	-	CSARKTGESNQPQHF	TGCAGTGCTAGAAAGACAGGGGAGAGCAATCAGCCCCAGCATTTT
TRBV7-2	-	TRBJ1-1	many	CASSFIASNTEAFF	TGTGCCAGCAGCTTTATTGCTTCGAACACTGAAGCTTTCTTT
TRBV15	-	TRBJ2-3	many	CATSRQGMSNQPQYF	TGTGCCACCAGCAGACAGGGGATGAGCAATCAGCCCCAGTATTTT
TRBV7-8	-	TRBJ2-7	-	CASSAGLGFGEQYF	TGTGCCAGCAGCGCGGGACTTGGGTTCGGCGAGCAGTACTTC
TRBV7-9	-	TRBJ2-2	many	CASSLEVGGPGELFF	TGTGCCAGCAGCTTAGAGGTCGGGGGACCCGGGGAGCTGTTTTTT
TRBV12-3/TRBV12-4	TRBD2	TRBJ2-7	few	CASSFSGGYHEQYF	TGTGCCAGCAGTTTCAGCGGGGGATATCACGAGCAGTACTTC
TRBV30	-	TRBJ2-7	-	CAWMRSSYEQYF	TGTGCCTGGATGCGGAGCTCCTACGAGCAGTACTTC
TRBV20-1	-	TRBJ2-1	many	CSAKGTYNEQFF	TGCAGTGCGAAAGGGACCTACAATGAGCAGTTCTTC
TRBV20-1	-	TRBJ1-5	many	CSARRAPRSNQPQHF	TGCAGTGCTCGCAGGGCCCCGCGAAGCAATCAGCCCCAGCATTTT
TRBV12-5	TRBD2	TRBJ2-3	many	CASGLGGGSTDTQYF	TGTGCTAGTGGTCTGGGCGGCGGGAGTACAGATACGCAGTATTTT
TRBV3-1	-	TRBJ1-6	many	CASSQVSAESPLHF	TGTGCCAGCAGCCAAGTTTCTGCGGAATCACCCCTCCACTTT
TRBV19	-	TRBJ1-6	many	CASSPGLPRDFGSPLHF	TGTGCCAGTAGTCCCGGACTGCCCCGGGACTTTGGTTCACCCCTCCACTTT
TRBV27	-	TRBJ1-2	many	CASGLLALRGTYGYTF	TGTGCCAGCGGTTTATTGGCCCTCCGGGGGACCTACGGCTACACCTTC
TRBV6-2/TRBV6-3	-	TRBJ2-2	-	CASSHLLPVNTGELFF	TGTGCCAGCAGTCACCTGCTGCCGGTGAACACCGGGGAGCTGTTTTTT